These 9 T cell receptor beta chains share one sample of origin, sequenced in a study of blood T cell repertoires in COVID-19. Some clones are missing from TCRdb's copy, which holds only in-frame ones; the method was immunoSEQ multiplex PCR. This table holds about 130,000 clones, roughly nine tenths found once. What was sequenced was peripheral blood. These receptor sequences come from a woman in her seventies with COVID-19, enrolled during active disease.

The chain couples TRBV5-6 to TRBJ2-7; TRBD2 agrees at 7 bases. CDR1 and CDR2 (germline): SGHDT, YYEEEE. J was trimmed by 6 bases and V by 4 bases; bases with no gene match: 4. The CDR3 consists of 12 residues. CDR3 loop: CASSTSSGEQYF. CDR3 DNA: TGTGCCAGCAGCACCTCTAGCGGCGAGCAGTACTTC.

The chain joins TRBV6-6 to TRBJ1-5; weak D call: TRBD1 (6 bases). Germline CDR1 and CDR2: MNHNY and SVGAGI (reference sequence). V dropped 5 bases and J dropped 4 bases, with 24 bases sitting between them. There are 18 residues in the CDR3. The CDR3 loop is CASSPHPPGTTYNQPQHF. CDR3 nucleotide sequence: TGTGCCAGCAGTCCTCACCCCCCCGGGACAACTTATAATCAGCCCCAGCATTTT.

The chain couples TRBV19 to TRBJ1-1, with D hard to call. CDR1 and CDR2 from the germline V gene are LNHDA and SQIVND (reference sequence). The V end lost 5 bases, the J end lost 1 base, and 17 bases lay between the germline ends. The CDR3 consists of 16 residues. The CDR3 protein is CASSPTMMGGNTEAFF. CDR3 in DNA: TGTGCCAGTAGTCCCACCATGATGGGAGGGAACACTGAAGCTTTCTTT.

The gene calls are TRBV5-1 and TRBJ1-1; TRBD1 matches at 9 bases. With V trimmed by 3 bases and J by 4 bases, 1 base remained unmatched. The CDR3 extends over 13 amino acids. The V gene's germline CDR1 is SGHRS and CDR2 YFSETQ. The CDR3: CASSWTGATEAFF. The DNA of the CDR3 is TGCGCCAGCAGCTGGACAGGGGCCACTGAAGCTTTCTTT.

The chain links TRBV29-1 to TRBJ2-7, with 15 bases lining up with TRBD2. Germline CDR1 reads SQVTM; CDR2 reads ANQGSEA. The CDR3 is 18 amino acids. V trimming: 6 bases; J trimming: 2 bases; junction bases outside the gene matches: 14. CDR3 sequence (DNA): TGCAGCGTCCGCTCCGGGACTAGCGGGGGGCGACTGACCTACGAGCAGTACTTC. Protein: CSVRSGTSGGRLTYEQYF.

The V gene is TRBV3-1 (or the pseudogene TRBV3-2), the J gene TRBJ1-4; TRBD1 is a possible D gene (5 bases). V lost 5 bases and J lost 7, with 17 bases in between. The CDR3 totals 15 residues. Germline CDR1 LGHDT, CDR2 YNNKEL (reference sequence). The CDR3 is CASSTRQIFAEKLFF. DNA of the CDR3: TGTGCCAGCAGCACCCGACAGATTTTTGCTGAAAAACTGTTTTTT.

The chain joins TRBV7-9 to TRBJ1-5; D unclear. The CDR3 totals 14 residues. Trimming removed 1 base at V and 4 bases at J, with 8 bases between. Germline CDR1 reads SEHNR; CDR2 reads FQNEAQ (reference sequence). The CDR3 coding sequence is TGTGCCAGCAGCTTAGATTCGGGGAATCAGCCCCAGCATTTT. Amino acids: CASSLDSGNQPQHF.

The rearrangement joins TRBV5-1 to TRBJ1-4; 12 nucleotides line up with TRBD1. CDR1 and CDR2 (germline): SGHRS, YFSETQ. The CDR3 loop spans 20 amino acids. With V trimmed by 0 bases and J by 5 bases, 14 bases remained unmatched. The chain's CDR3 is CASSLAARDRGHMHNEKLFF. The CDR3 DNA reads as TGCGCCAGCAGCTTGGCCGCGCGGGACAGGGGGCACATGCACAATGAAAAACTGTTTTTT.

This chain uses TRBV28 with TRBJ1-2; no clear D. The CDR3 spans 13 residues. Between the trimmed V and J ends, which lost 4 bases and 5 bases, there was a span of 11 bases. Germline-derived CDR1 and CDR2 are MDHEN and SYDVKM. The CDR3 DNA follows: TGTGCCAGCAGTTCGAGGGTGTGGTATGGCTACACCTTC. Protein product: CASSSRVWYGYTF.